Following are 27 T cell receptor beta chains from one sample sequenced in a study of CXCR3-negative and CXCR3-positive naive CD8 T cells. The study, taken as a whole, reports: Naive cells positive for CXCR3 carried more hydrophobic TRB CDR3s than CXCR3-negative ones.

For these receptors, no antigen is known. Each TRB cDNA library was prepared by 5' RACE (with UMI labels). TCRdb reprocessed the 5' RACE reads and reports one entry per CDR3 protein, with no DNA. The sample includes over 100,000 distinct CDR3 sequences. Sequenced sample: naive CXCR3+ CD8+ T cells from blood. As to subset: CD45RO-CCR7+CD27+CD95- naive CD8+ T cells expressing CXCR3 (TNR3+). These receptors originate from a human donor in good health. Some clones in this sample may be carry-over from other donors' samples.

V and J are TRBV5-1 and TRBJ2-1; TCRdb's D call of TRBD1 is untestable without DNA. Per germline, CDR1 SGHRS and CDR2 YFSETQ. The CDR3 covers 16 residues. This CDR3 is CASSLWGTGLNNEQFF.

The genes are TRBV28 and TRBJ1-5; as DNA is missing, the TRBD1 call by TCRdb cannot be tested. This CDR3 has 17 residues. Germline loops: CDR1 MDHEN, CDR2 SYDVKM. The CDR3 loop is CASSSGRDREGNQPQHF. Drawing the rest from reference TRBV28 and TRBJ1-5, the complete variable domain is DVKVTQSSRYLVKRTGEKVFLECVQDMDHENMFWYRQDPGLGLRLIYFSYDVKMKEKGDIPEGYSVSREKKERFSLILESASTNQTSMYLCASSSGRDREGNQPQHFGDGTRLSIL.

The chain recombines TRBV7-3 with TRBJ1-1; lacking DNA, the TRBD1 call made by TCRdb goes unchecked. Germline values: CDR1 SGHTA, CDR2 FQGTGA. This CDR3 is built from 18 residues. CDR3 protein: CASSRNRGASDFIPEAFF.

The chain combines TRBV11-2 with TRBJ2-3; the TRBD1 assignment by TCRdb is unverifiable without DNA. The CDR3 is 16 amino acids. Germline values: CDR1 SGHAT, CDR2 FQNNGV. The CDR3 reads CASSLVSLYSTDTQYF.

The genes are TRBV20-1 and TRBJ2-1; without DNA, the TCRdb call of TRBD2 cannot be checked. The length of the CDR3 is 14 residues. Germline CDR1 reads DFQATT; CDR2 reads SNEGSKA (reference sequence). The CDR3 here is CSAIAVAVYNEQFF.

V and J are TRBV19 and TRBJ1-1; TCRdb outputs TRBD1, but without DNA this stays unchecked. The germline gives CDR1 LNHDA, CDR2 SQIVND (reference sequence). The CDR3 is 12 amino acids. Here the CDR3 reads CASSMGGPEAFF.

V and J are TRBV7-9 and TRBJ2-7; TCRdb's D gene call, TRBD1, goes unchecked for lack of DNA. The CDR3 runs 14 residues. Per the germline V gene, CDR1 is SEHNR and CDR2 is FQNEAQ (reference sequence). This CDR3 is CASCPGSGSYEQYF.

The chain combines TRBV5-5 with TRBJ1-5; TCRdb designates TRBD1, a call that cannot be tested without DNA. Per germline, CDR1 SGHKS and CDR2 YYEKEE (reference sequence). This CDR3 comprises 14 residues. CDR3 residues: CASSLAGGNQPQHF.

The chain has TRBV11-2 and TRBJ2-1; TCRdb names TRBD1, which stays unverified in the absence of DNA. Germline V CDR1 and CDR2: SGHAT, FQNNGV. This CDR3 has 16 residues. CDR3 residues: CASTSGQTQAPGEQFF.

The CDR3 sequence is CASSLGLAKGETQYF. The V and J genes are TRBV12-3 or TRBV12-4 and TRBJ2-5; the TCRdb D gene call, TRBD2, has no DNA to confirm it. The CDR3 covers 15 residues.

The chain links TRBV12-3 or TRBV12-4 to TRBJ2-5; there is no DNA to check the TCRdb D call of TRBD2. This CDR3 region has 14 residues. CDR3 region: CASSPGGLAETQYF.

The chain couples TRBV29-1 to TRBJ2-3. The germline V gene has CDR1 SQVTM and CDR2 ANQGSEA. This CDR3 spans 14 amino acids. CDR3 protein: CSVEGVVGTDTQYF.

The chain recombines TRBV28 with TRBJ2-5; TCRdb outputs TRBD1, but without DNA this stays unchecked. The CDR3 runs 14 residues. The germline V gene encodes CDR1 MDHEN and CDR2 SYDVKM. The chain's CDR3 is CASSLARGQETQYF.

The chain joins TRBV3-1 to TRBJ2-1; with no DNA, the TCRdb D assignment of TRBD2 cannot be verified. Germline V lookup: CDR1 LGHDT, CDR2 YNNKEL (reference sequence). The CDR3 is 18 residues long. The CDR3 loop reads CASSPGLAGGLRNNEQFF.

This chain uses TRBV11-2 with TRBJ2-7; the D call of TRBD2 rests on TCRdb alone, since no DNA is present to check it. Germline CDR1 is SGHAT and CDR2 is FQNNGV. This CDR3 contains 14 residues. CDR3 in amino acids: CASSLAGANYEQYF.

The gene calls are TRBV28 and TRBJ2-5; with no DNA, the TCRdb D assignment of TRBD2 cannot be verified. CDR1 and CDR2 (germline): MDHEN, SYDVKM. This CDR3 is built from 14 residues. CDR3 sequence: CASSWVGLQETQYF.

J is TRBJ1-3 and V is TRBV4-2. The germline V gene encodes CDR1 LGHNA and CDR2 YNFKEQ. The CDR3 contains 16 residues. Here the CDR3 reads CASSPSLGTSGNTIYF.

V usage is TRBV28 and J usage is TRBJ2-4; no DNA is available, so the TRBD1 call from TCRdb remains unchecked. There are 13 residues in the CDR3. The V gene's germline CDR1 is MDHEN and CDR2 SYDVKM. CDR3 loop: CDSSWTGENIQYF.

This rearrangement joins TRBV7-6 to TRBJ2-5; the TCRdb D gene call, TRBD2, has no DNA to confirm it. The germline V gene has CDR1 SGHVS and CDR2 FNYEAQ. The CDR3 sequence is 14 residues long. CDR3: CASSLTSGQETQYF.

V is TRBV12-3 or TRBV12-4 and J is TRBJ1-2. The CDR3 is made up of 12 amino acids. CDR3 in amino acids: CASSFRRYGYTF.

This sequence joins TRBV12-3 or TRBV12-4 and TRBJ2-2; without DNA, the TCRdb call of TRBD2 cannot be checked. The CDR3 is made up of 18 amino acids. This CDR3 reads CASRKLAGAPIFTGELFF.

The rearrangement joins TRBV24-1 to TRBJ2-2; TCRdb proposes TRBD1, but this gene call is untestable without DNA. CDR3 size: 16 residues. Germline CDR1 and CDR2: KGHDR and SFDVKD. The CDR3 region is CATSDPRGAGTGELFF.

The chain employs TRBV4-3 and TRBJ2-7; TCRdb proposes TRBD2, but this gene call is untestable without DNA. Looked up from germline, CDR1 is LGHNA and CDR2 is YSLEER. This CDR3 contains 16 residues. CDR3 in amino acids: CASSRSMLADPYEQYF.

The V gene is TRBV7-2, the J gene TRBJ2-5; TCRdb reports TRBD1, a call that lacks DNA to check it against. Germline values: CDR1 SGHTA, CDR2 FQGNSA. This CDR3 has 15 residues. Here the CDR3 reads CASSLAGHPQETQYF. The full variable domain, rest sourced from reference TRBV7-2 and TRBJ2-5, is GAGVSQSPSNKVTEKGKDVELRCDPISGHTALYWYRQSLGQGLEFLIYFQGNSAPDKSGLPSDRFSAERTGGSVSTLTIQRTQQEDSAVYLCASSLAGHPQETQYFGPGTRLLVL.

This chain joins TRBV29-1 and TRBJ1-2; TCRdb's D call of TRBD1 is untestable without DNA. This CDR3 spans 12 amino acids. Germline V gene lookup returns CDR1 SQVTM and CDR2 ANQGSEA. CDR3 sequence reads: CSVAGTEQGYTF.

The chain recombines TRBV7-9 with TRBJ2-7; the D gene TCRdb calls, TRBD1, cannot be checked with no DNA. Germline assignment: CDR1 SEHNR and CDR2 FQNEAQ (reference sequence). This CDR3 spans 15 amino acids. CDR3 protein: CASSFPGQGGHEQYF.

V and J are TRBV7-6 and TRBJ2-7; TCRdb reports TRBD1, a call that lacks DNA to check it against. Germline V gives CDR1 SGHVS, CDR2 FNYEAQ. The CDR3 is made up of 16 amino acids. This CDR3 reads CASSLTPQGALDEQYF.